The clone carrying this T cell receptor beta chain has only a few counts. Its antigen is as yet unknown. The data derive from a study of T cells after posttransplantation cyclophosphamide. Study-level findings and limits: Donor CD8+ memory clones often dominated recipient blood repertoires at later times.

The table came from immunoSEQ multiplex PCR; TCRdb's copy has only in-frame clones and leaves some out. Singletons are absent from the sample, which has 38,000 or so clones. Germline loops: CDR1 LNHNV, CDR2 YYDKDF (reference sequence). V lost 2 bases to trimming and J lost 11 bases, with 15 bases between them. The CDR3 loop spans 13 amino acids. Peripheral blood was collected from the related graft donor on the marrow donation day. The TCR comes from a man over 45 in good health, CMV-negative, and a related stem cell transplant donor. Sequences were obtained from PBMCs. The V gene is TRBV15, the J gene TRBJ2-5, with D possibly TRBD2 on 5 matching bases. The CDR3 DNA follows: TGTGCCACCAGCAGAAGCGGTGACGGGGAGCAGTACTTC. As protein: CATSRSGDGEQYF.